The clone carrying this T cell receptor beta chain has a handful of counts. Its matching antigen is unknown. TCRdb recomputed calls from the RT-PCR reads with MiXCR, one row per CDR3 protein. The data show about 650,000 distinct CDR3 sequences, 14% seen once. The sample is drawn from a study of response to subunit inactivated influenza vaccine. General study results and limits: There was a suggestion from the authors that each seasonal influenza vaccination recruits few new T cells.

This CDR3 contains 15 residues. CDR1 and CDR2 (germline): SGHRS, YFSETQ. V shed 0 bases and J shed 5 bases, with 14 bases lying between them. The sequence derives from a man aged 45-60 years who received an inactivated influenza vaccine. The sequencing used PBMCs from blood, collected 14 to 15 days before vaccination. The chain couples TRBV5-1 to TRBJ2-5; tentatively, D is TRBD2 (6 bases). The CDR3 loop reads CASSLGGTLLETQYF. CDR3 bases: TGCGCCAGCAGCTTGGGCGGGACTTTACTGGAGACCCAGTACTTC.